This T cell receptor (beta chain) was sequenced in a study of shared clonotypes between healthy human individuals. There are 12 residues in the CDR3. Germline CDR1 reads SGHNT; CDR2 reads YYREEE (reference sequence). V was trimmed by 5 bases and J by 3 bases, leaving 7 bases between them. As concerns this clone: Other DNA sequences in the same sample also yield this CDR3.

Produced via immunoSEQ multiplex PCR; TCRdb's table is partial and in-frame only. The sample holds millions of clones; approximately 92% are singletons and the top ten take 0.11% to 0.15%. This clonotype was obtained from a man aged 18 to 29 in good health. Sequences were obtained from naive CD4+ T cells sorted from blood. Sample subset: CD45RA+ positively selected. The chain combines TRBV5-4 with TRBJ2-3; D gene ambiguous. The CDR3 nucleotides are TGTGCCAGCAGGGGCAGTACAGATACGCAGTATTTT. Translated: CASRGSTDTQYF.